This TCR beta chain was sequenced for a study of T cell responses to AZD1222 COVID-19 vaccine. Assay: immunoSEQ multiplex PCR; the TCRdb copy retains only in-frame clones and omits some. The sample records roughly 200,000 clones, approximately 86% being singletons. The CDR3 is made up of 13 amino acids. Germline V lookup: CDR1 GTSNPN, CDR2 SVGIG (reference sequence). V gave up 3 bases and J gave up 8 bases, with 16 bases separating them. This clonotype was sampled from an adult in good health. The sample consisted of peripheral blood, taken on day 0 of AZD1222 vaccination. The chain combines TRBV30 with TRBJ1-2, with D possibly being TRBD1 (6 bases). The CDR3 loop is CAWRRDRPAGYTF. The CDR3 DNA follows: TGTGCCTGGAGGAGAGACAGGCCGGCGGGCTACACCTTC.